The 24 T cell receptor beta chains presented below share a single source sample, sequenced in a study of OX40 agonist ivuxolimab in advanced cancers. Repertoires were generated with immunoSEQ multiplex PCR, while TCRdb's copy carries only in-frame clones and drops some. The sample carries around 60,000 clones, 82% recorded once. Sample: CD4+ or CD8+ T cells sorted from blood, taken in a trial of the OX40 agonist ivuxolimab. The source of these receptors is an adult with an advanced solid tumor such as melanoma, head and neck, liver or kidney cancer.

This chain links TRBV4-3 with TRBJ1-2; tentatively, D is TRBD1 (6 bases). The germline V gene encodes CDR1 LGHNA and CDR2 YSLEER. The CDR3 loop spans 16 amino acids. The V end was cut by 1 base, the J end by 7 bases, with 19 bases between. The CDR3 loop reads CASSQASAQARGGYTF. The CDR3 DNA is TGCGCCAGCAGCCAAGCGTCGGCCCAAGCCAGGGGTGGCTACACCTTC.

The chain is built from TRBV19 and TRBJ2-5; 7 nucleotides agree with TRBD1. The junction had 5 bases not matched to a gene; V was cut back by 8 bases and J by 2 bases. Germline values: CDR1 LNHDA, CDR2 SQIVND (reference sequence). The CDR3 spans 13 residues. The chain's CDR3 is CASSTGIQETQYF. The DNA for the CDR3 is TGTGCCAGTTCGACAGGGATTCAAGAGACCCAGTACTTC. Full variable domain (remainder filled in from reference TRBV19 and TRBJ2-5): DGGITQSPKYLFRKEGQNVTLSCEQNLNHDAMYWYRQDPGQGLRLIYYSQIVNDFQKGDIAEGYSVSREKKESFPLTVTSAQKNPTAFYLCASSTGIQETQYFGPGTRLLVL.

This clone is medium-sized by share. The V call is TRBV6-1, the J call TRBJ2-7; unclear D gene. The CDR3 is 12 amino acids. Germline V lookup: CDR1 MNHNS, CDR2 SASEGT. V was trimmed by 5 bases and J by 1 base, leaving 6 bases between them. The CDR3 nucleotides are TGTGCCAGCAGTCCTAGGTCCTACGAGCAGTACTTC. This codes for CASSPRSYEQYF.

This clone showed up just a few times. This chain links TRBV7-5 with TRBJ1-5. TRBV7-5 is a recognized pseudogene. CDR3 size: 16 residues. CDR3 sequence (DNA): TGTGCCAGAAGCTTGGAGGAAATGGCGAGCAATCAGCCCCAGCATTTT. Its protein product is CARSLEEMASNQPQHF.

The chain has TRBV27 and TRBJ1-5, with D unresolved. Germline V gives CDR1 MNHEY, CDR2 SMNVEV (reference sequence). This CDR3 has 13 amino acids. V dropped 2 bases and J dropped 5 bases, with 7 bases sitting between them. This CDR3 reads CASSLRRDQPQHF. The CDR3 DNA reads TGTGCCAGCAGTTTACGAAGGGATCAGCCCCAGCATTTT.

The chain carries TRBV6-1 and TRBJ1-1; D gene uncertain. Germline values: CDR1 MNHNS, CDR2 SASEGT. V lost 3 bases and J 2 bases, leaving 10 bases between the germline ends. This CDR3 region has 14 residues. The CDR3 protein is CASSESVANTEAFF. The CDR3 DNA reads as TGTGCCAGCAGTGAGTCAGTAGCAAACACTGAAGCTTTCTTT.

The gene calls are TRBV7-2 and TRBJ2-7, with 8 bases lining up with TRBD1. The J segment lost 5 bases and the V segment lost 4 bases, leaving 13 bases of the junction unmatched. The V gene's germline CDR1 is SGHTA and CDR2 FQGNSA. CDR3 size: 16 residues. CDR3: CASSSRRTGIVHEQYF. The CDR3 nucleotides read TGTGCCAGCAGCTCCCGTCGGACAGGGATCGTCCACGAGCAGTACTTC.

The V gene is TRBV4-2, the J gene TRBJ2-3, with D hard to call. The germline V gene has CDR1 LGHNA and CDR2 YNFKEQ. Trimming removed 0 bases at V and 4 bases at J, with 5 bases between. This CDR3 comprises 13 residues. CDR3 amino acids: CASSQEIADTQYF. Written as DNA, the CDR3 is TGTGCCAGCAGCCAAGAGATAGCAGATACGCAGTATTTT.

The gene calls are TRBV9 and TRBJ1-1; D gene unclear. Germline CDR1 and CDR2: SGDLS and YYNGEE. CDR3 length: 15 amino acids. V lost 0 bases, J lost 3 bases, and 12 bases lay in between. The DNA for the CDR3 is TGTGCCAGCAGCGTAGATCCACGGTTTGACACTGAAGCTTTCTTT. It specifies CASSVDPRFDTEAFF.

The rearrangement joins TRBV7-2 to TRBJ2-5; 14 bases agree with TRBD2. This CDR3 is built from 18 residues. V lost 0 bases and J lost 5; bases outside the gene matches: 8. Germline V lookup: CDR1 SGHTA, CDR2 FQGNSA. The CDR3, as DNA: TGTGCCAGCAGCTTAGCCGGGACTAGCGGGAGAGGGGGGGAGACCCAGTACTTC. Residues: CASSLAGTSGRGGETQYF.

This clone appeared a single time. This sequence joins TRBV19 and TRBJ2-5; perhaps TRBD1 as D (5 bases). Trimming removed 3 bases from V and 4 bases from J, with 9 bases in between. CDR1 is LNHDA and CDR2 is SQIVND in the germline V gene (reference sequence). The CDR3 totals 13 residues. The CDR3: CASSIGRAETQYF. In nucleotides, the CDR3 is TGTGCCAGTAGTATCGGCAGGGCAGAGACCCAGTACTTC.

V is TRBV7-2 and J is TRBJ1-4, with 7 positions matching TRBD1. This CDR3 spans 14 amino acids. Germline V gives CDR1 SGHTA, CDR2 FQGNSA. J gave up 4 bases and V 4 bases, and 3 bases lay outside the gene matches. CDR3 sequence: CASSYQGGNEKLFF. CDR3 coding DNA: TGTGCCAGCAGCTACCAGGGGGGTAATGAAAAACTGTTTTTT.

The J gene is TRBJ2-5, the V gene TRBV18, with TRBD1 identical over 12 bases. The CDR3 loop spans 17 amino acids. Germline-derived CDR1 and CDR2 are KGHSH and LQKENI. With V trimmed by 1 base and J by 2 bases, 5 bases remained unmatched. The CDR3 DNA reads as TGTGCCAGCTCACCACGGGACAGGGGGCGGAATCAAGAGACCCAGTACTTC. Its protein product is CASSPRDRGRNQETQYF.

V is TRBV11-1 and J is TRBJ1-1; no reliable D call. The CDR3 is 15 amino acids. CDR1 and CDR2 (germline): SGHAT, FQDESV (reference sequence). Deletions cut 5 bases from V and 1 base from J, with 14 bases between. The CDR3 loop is CASSQSGRGNTEAFF. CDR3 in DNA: TGTGCCAGCAGCCAAAGCGGTCGGGGGAACACTGAAGCTTTCTTT. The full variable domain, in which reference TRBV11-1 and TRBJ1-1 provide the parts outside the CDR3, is EAEVAQSPRYKITEKSQAVAFWCDPISGHATLYWYRQILGQGPELLVQFQDESVVDDSQLPKDRFSAERLKGVDSTLKIQPAELGDSAMYLCASSQSGRGNTEAFFGQGTRLTVV.

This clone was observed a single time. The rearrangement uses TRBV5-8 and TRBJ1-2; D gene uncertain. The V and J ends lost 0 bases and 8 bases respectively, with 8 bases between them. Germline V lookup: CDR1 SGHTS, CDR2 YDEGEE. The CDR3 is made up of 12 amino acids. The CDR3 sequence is CASSLEGLGYTF. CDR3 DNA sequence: TGTGCCAGCAGCTTGGAAGGGCTGGGCTACACCTTC.

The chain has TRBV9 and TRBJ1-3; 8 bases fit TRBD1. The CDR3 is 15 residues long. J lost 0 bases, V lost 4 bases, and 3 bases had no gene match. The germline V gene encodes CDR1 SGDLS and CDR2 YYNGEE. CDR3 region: CASSPTGGSGNTIYF. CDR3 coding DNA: TGTGCCAGCAGCCCTACAGGGGGCTCTGGAAACACCATATATTTT.

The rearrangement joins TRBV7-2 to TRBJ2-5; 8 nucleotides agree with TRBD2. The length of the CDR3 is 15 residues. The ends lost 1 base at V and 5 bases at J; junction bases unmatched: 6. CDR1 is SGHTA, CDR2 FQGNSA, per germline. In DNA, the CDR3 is TGTGCCAGCAGCTTAGGGCGGGGGGCGGTGGAGACCCAGTACTTC. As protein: CASSLGRGAVETQYF.

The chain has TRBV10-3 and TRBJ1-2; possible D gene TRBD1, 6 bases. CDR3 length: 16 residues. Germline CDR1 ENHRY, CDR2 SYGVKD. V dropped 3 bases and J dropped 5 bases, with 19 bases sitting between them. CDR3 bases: TGTGCCATCAGTGACTCCGGGCAGGGGATTATTTATGGCTACACCTTC. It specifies CAISDSGQGIIYGYTF.

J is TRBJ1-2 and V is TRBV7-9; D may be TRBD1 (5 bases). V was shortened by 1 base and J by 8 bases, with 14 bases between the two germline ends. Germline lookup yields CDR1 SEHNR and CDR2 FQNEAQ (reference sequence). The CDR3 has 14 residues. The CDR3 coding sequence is TGTGCCAGCAGCTTAGGGGACGTCCTGGGCGGCTACACCTTC. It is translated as CASSLGDVLGGYTF.

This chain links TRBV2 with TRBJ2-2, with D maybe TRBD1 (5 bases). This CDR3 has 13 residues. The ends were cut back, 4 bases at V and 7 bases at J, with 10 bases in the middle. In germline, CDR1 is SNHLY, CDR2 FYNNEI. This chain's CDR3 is CASSVRDGGELFF. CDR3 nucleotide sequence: TGTGCCAGCAGTGTCAGGGATGGCGGGGAGCTGTTTTTT.

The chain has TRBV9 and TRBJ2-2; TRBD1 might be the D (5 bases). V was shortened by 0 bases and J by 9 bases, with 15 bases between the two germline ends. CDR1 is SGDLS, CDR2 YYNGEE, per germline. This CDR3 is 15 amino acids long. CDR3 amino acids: CASSVGGRGIRELFF. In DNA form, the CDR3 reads TGTGCCAGCAGCGTAGGTGGAAGGGGAATTCGGGAGCTGTTTTTT.

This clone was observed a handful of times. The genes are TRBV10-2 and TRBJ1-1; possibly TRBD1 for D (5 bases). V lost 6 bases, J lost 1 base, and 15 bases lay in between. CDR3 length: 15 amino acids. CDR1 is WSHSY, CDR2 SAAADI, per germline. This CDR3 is CASRISGHQNTEAFF. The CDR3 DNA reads TGCGCCAGCAGGATCTCTGGACACCAGAACACTGAAGCTTTCTTT.

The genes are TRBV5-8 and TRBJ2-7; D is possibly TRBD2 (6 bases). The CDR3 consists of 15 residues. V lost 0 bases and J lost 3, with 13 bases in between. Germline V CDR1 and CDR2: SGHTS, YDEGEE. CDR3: CASSLAGGSLYEQYF. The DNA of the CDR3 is TGTGCCAGCAGCTTGGCTGGGGGGAGCCTCTACGAGCAGTACTTC.

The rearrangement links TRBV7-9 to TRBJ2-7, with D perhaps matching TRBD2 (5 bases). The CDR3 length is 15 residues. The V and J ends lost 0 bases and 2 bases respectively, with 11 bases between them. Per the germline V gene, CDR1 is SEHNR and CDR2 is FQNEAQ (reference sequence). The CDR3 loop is CASSLAGPLAYEQYF. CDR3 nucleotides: TGTGCCAGCAGCTTAGCGGGCCCACTAGCCTACGAGCAGTACTTC.